These 25 T cell receptor beta chains originate from one sample sequenced in a study of T cells after yellow fever vaccination. Each CDR3 protein gets one entry after TCRdb re-called the 5' RACE reads with MiXCR. Among hundreds of thousands of distinct CDR3 sequences, around 20% were seen once, and the ten largest hold roughly a sixth. Sample: PBMCs, taken before the yellow fever booster vaccination. The source is a man in his late teens or twenties who received the YFV17D yellow fever vaccine.

The gene calls are TRBV10-2 and TRBJ2-7; 10 bases are shared with TRBD2. V dropped 1 base and J dropped 0; count of bases not matched to a gene: 0. The CDR3 runs to 15 residues. The germline V gene has CDR1 WSHSY and CDR2 SAAADI. The CDR3 protein is CASSELAGGSYEQYF. CDR3 nucleotide sequence: TGCGCCAGCAGTGAGTTAGCGGGGGGCTCCTACGAGCAGTACTTC.

V usage is TRBV7-9 and J usage is TRBJ2-1, with 9 bases that match TRBD2. This CDR3 region has 16 residues. Germline V CDR1 and CDR2: SEHNR, FQNEAQ (reference sequence). Losses at the gene ends were 1 base for V and 3 bases for J; bases not matched to a gene: 4. CDR3 residues: CASSLVVAGDYNEQFF. In DNA form, the CDR3 reads TGTGCCAGCAGCTTAGTGGTAGCGGGGGACTACAATGAGCAGTTCTTC.

The chain recombines TRBV29-1 with TRBJ2-3, with D perhaps TRBD2 (5 bases). CDR1 is SQVTM and CDR2 is ANQGSEA in the germline V gene. This CDR3 has 17 residues. Trimming left V 7 bases short and J 4 bases short, with 27 bases between. CDR3 sequence (DNA): TGCAGCGCAACTAGGGTCAGAACGGACGAGAGGGCAGATACGCAGTATTTT. This encodes CSATRVRTDERADTQYF.

This rearrangement joins TRBV11-2 to TRBJ2-3; 15 bases are shared with TRBD2. The CDR3 loop spans 16 amino acids. With 5 bases clipped from V and 4 bases from J, the junction kept 4 bases outside the gene matches. In germline, CDR1 is SGHAT, CDR2 FQNNGV. This CDR3 reads CASSVGLAGGSDTQYF. As DNA, the CDR3 is TGTGCCAGCAGCGTGGGACTAGCGGGGGGTTCAGATACGCAGTATTTT.

This clonotype was detected a few times. This chain links TRBV5-1 with TRBJ1-1, with TRBD1 matching over 8 bases. Trimming removed 2 bases from V and 1 base from J; junction bases left unmatched: 4. The CDR3 spans 15 residues. Germline CDR1 reads SGHRS; CDR2 reads YFSETQ. The CDR3 region is CASSFGTGENTEAFF. The CDR3 nucleotides read TGCGCCAGCAGCTTCGGGACAGGCGAGAACACTGAAGCTTTCTTT.

The rearrangement joins TRBV20-1 to TRBJ2-7; 9 nucleotides match TRBD1. Germline V CDR1 and CDR2: DFQATT, SNEGSKA (reference sequence). The CDR3 is 14 amino acids. J gave up 0 bases and V 5 bases, and 5 bases lay outside the gene matches. The CDR3: CSAGGTGSSYEQYV. The CDR3 DNA sequence: TGCAGTGCTGGGGGGACAGGGAGCTCCTACGAGCAGTACGTC.

A few counts support this clonotype. The CDR3 nucleotides are TGTGCCAGCAGTCCGGGGAGGATCACTGAAGCTTTCTTT. It is translated as CASSPGRITEAFF. The V gene is TRBV6-4, the J gene TRBJ1-1; the D is unclear. The V end was cut by 5 bases, the J end by 4 bases, with 11 bases between. The CDR3 consists of 13 residues. Germline CDR1 reads MRHNA; CDR2 reads SNTAGT.

This chain links TRBV10-1 with TRBJ1-1; unclear D gene. Germline loops: CDR1 WNHNN, CDR2 SYGVQD (reference sequence). The CDR3 consists of 14 residues. Trimming removed 3 bases at V and 4 bases at J, with 12 bases between. The CDR3 sequence: CASSDRQDFTEAFF. The CDR3, as DNA: TGCGCCAGCAGTGATAGGCAGGATTTCACTGAAGCTTTCTTT.

The chain joins TRBV7-9 to TRBJ2-5; D is unclear. The CDR3 has 15 residues. CDR1 is SEHNR, CDR2 FQNEAQ, per germline (reference sequence). V lost 1 base and J lost 0, with 9 bases in between. CDR3 coding DNA: TGTGCCAGCAGCTTAGTAGGCTGGGACCAAGAGACCCAGTACTTC. Translation: CASSLVGWDQETQYF.

This clonotype was detected a few times. The CDR3 DNA is TGTGCCAGCAGCCATCGGGGACAGGGCGACGATACGCAGTATTTT. Its protein product is CASSHRGQGDDTQYF. This chain joins TRBV3-1 and TRBJ2-3; 9 positions match TRBD1. Trimming took 3 bases from V and 6 from J; bases not matched to a gene: 7. Germline CDR1 LGHDT, CDR2 YNNKEL (reference sequence). This CDR3 is built from 15 residues.

The V call is TRBV21-1, the J call TRBJ2-7; the table calls TRBD1, which could not be checked here. TRBV21-1 is classified as a pseudogene. The CDR3 length is 12 residues. Written as DNA, the CDR3 is TGTGCCAGCCCCGGACAGGGCTACGAGCAGTACGTC. The encoded protein is CASPGQGYEQYV.

This clonotype was seen at least ten times. The junction and the germline gene differ at one end; a read error may be behind it. This chain joins TRBV5-1 and TRBJ2-3, with D possibly TRBD1 on 6 matching bases. The CDR3 is 14 residues long. Germline CDR1 reads SGHRS; CDR2 reads YFSETQ. CDR3 residues: CASSLGQSTDTQYF. CDR3 nucleotide sequence: TGTGCCAGCAGCTTAGGACAGAGCACAGATACGCAGTATTTT.

This clonotype was observed a handful of times. The V and J genes are TRBV29-1 and TRBJ1-5; D is undetermined. The CDR3 spans 13 residues. Germline CDR1 SQVTM, CDR2 ANQGSEA. Trimming took 4 bases from V and 7 from J, leaving 14 bases between them. CDR3 residues: CSVAEGAGQPQHF. In DNA, the CDR3 is TGCAGCGTTGCGGAGGGCGCGGGGCAGCCCCAGCATTTT.

The chain links TRBV12-2 to TRBJ2-1; the DNA was not compared with TRBD1, the D call given in the table. TRBV12-2 is listed as a pseudogene. CDR3 length equals 15 residues. CDR3 residues: CASRLISRGIGEQFF. The CDR3 DNA follows: TGTGCAAGTCGCTTGATTAGTAGGGGCATAGGTGAGCAGTTCTTC.

This clonotype was seen a single time. V is TRBV5-5 and J is TRBJ1-6; 10 nucleotides align to TRBD1. V lost 0 bases, J lost 9 bases, and 3 bases stayed unmatched. Germline CDR1 reads SGHKS; CDR2 reads YYEKEE (reference sequence). The CDR3 is made up of 15 amino acids. This CDR3 is CASSLVGTGVSPLHF. The CDR3 DNA reads as TGTGCCAGCAGCTTGGTAGGGACAGGGGTTTCACCCCTCCACTTT.

This clonotype was found a few times. The V and J genes are TRBV10-1 and TRBJ2-3; 12 nucleotides agree with TRBD1. The trim removed 6 bases at V and 4 bases at J, leaving 5 bases unmatched. The CDR3 consists of 15 residues. The germline V gene encodes CDR1 WNHNN and CDR2 SYGVQD (reference sequence). CDR3 DNA sequence: TGCGCCAGCAGAATGGGACAGGGGGCATCAGATACGCAGTATTTT. As protein: CASRMGQGASDTQYF.

In its sample, this clonotype was seen a few times. V and J are TRBV6-5 and TRBJ2-5; TRBD1 might be the D (6 bases). The CDR3 consists of 15 residues. Trimming shortened V by 2 bases and J by 1 base, and 11 bases separated the two germline ends. In germline, CDR1 is MNHEY, CDR2 SVGAGI. The CDR3 coding sequence is TGTGCCAGCAGTTACCGAGGACAGACCCAAGAGACCCAGTACTTC. It specifies CASSYRGQTQETQYF.

The sample holds many counts of this clonotype. The chain employs TRBV15 and TRBJ2-1; 10 bases agree with TRBD1. V was clipped by 8 bases and J by 3 bases; unmatched bases: 4. The CDR3 loop spans 14 amino acids. Per germline, CDR1 LNHNV and CDR2 YYDKDF (reference sequence). CDR3 sequence reads: CATGQGESYNEQFF. CDR3 bases: TGTGCCACCGGACAGGGGGAAAGCTACAATGAGCAGTTCTTC.

This clonotype was counted ten times or more. One junction end does not reproduce the germline sequence, and a read error may be involved. The chain joins TRBV7-2 to TRBJ2-3; 9 bases agree with TRBD2. The CDR3 covers 16 residues. Germline assignment: CDR1 SGHTA and CDR2 FQGNSA. The CDR3: CASSLRSGGSTDTQYF. In nucleotides, the CDR3 is TGCGCCAGCAGCTTGAGGAGCGGGGGGAGCACAGATACGCAGTATTTT.

Many counts were recorded for this clonotype. The rearrangement joins TRBV29-1 to TRBJ2-1; a weak D match, TRBD2 (7 bases). Per the germline V gene, CDR1 is SQVTM and CDR2 is ANQGSEA. V shed 7 bases and J shed 7 bases, with 26 bases lying between them. The CDR3 covers 16 residues. CDR3: CSAGGGGPPSGNEQFF. The CDR3, as DNA: TGCAGCGCCGGGGGAGGGGGACCCCCGTCGGGAAATGAGCAGTTCTTC.

V is TRBV12-3 or TRBV12-4 and J is TRBJ1-5; D gene unclear. The CDR3 runs 12 residues. Trimming removed 5 bases at V and 0 bases at J, with 2 bases between. CDR3 sequence reads: CASSRSNQPQHF. CDR3 sequence (DNA): TGTGCCAGCAGTCGTAGCAATCAGCCCCAGCATTTT.

This clonotype was seen more than once but under ten times. The gene calls are TRBV5-1 and TRBJ2-1; 14 bases map to TRBD2. The CDR3 is 17 residues long. CDR1 and CDR2 (germline): SGHRS, YFSETQ. V was pared by 4 bases and J by 5 bases, with 8 bases of the junction left unmatched. The CDR3 region has the DNA TGCGCCAGCAGCCCTGGGACTAGCGGGGGACGGCACAATGAGCAGTTCTTC. Translation gives CASSPGTSGGRHNEQFF.

This clonotype has just a few counts. The chain joins TRBV7-3 to TRBJ2-1; 10 bases map to TRBD2. CDR1 is SGHTA, CDR2 FQGTGA, per germline. CDR3 length equals 18 residues. V shed 2 bases, J shed 2 bases, and the junction held 9 bases outside the gene matches. CDR3 protein: CASSLSAHSGGPYNEQFF. Here the CDR3 DNA reads TGTGCCAGCAGCTTATCTGCCCATAGCGGGGGGCCCTACAATGAGCAGTTCTTC.

V usage is TRBV5-1 and J usage is TRBJ1-4, with D tentatively TRBD1 (5 bases). Looked up from germline, CDR1 is SGHRS and CDR2 is YFSETQ. Trimming took 4 bases from V and 8 from J, leaving 18 bases between them. CDR3 length equals 15 residues. DNA of the CDR3: TGCGCCAGCAGCAAGACCGGGACGGAGGAGGAAAAACTGTTTTTT. It translates to CASSKTGTEEEKLFF. Variable domain in full (rest from reference TRBV5-1 and TRBJ1-4): KAGVTQTPRYLIKTRGQQVTLSCSPISGHRSVSWYQQTPGQGLQFLFEYFSETQRNKGNFPGRFSGRQFSNSRSEMNVSTLELGDSALYLCASSKTGTEEEKLFFGSGTQLSVL.

This clonotype came up many times. The chain couples TRBV7-8 to TRBJ1-5, with a weak D call TRBD1 (6 bases). The germline V gene encodes CDR1 SGHVS and CDR2 FQNEAQ. V lost 5 bases and J 0 bases, leaving 14 bases between the germline ends. The length of the CDR3 is 16 residues. CDR3 in amino acids: CASSAYRVPSNQPQHF. CDR3 coding DNA: TGTGCCAGCAGCGCGTACAGGGTACCTAGCAATCAGCCCCAGCATTTT.